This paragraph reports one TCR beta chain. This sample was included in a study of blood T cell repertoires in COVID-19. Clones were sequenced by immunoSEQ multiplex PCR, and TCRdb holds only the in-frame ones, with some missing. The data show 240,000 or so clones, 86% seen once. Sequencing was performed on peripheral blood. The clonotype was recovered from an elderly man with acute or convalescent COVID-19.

The CDR3 nucleotides are TGTGCCAGCAGTTTAGGGGGCAGTTCCTACGAGCAGTACTTC. Its protein product is CASSLGGSSYEQYF. The chain links TRBV28 to TRBJ2-7; D is perhaps TRBD1 (6 bases). Germline V gene lookup returns CDR1 MDHEN and CDR2 SYDVKM. Trimming pared 2 bases from V and 1 base from J, leaving 9 bases between. The CDR3 is 14 residues long.